The 5 T cell receptor beta chains presented below share a single source sample, sequenced in a study of blood T cell repertoires in COVID-19. Only in-frame clones appear in the TCRdb table, and some are missing; sequencing was by immunoSEQ multiplex PCR. The sample records roughly 80,000 clones, 85% to 90% being singletons. Sequencing was carried out using peripheral blood. These receptors were collected from a man aged 80 or over in a cohort sampled during active COVID-19.

V gene TRBV28 combines with J gene TRBJ2-7; 8 bases agree with TRBD1. With 6 bases clipped from V and 2 bases from J, the junction kept 9 bases outside the gene matches. The V gene's germline CDR1 is MDHEN and CDR2 SYDVKM. The CDR3 is 15 residues long. The CDR3 loop is CASSEPGQVAYEQYV. The CDR3 DNA reads TGTGCCAGCAGCGAACCGGGACAGGTGGCCTACGAGCAGTACGTC.

V and J are TRBV19 and TRBJ1-5; D gene unclear. Germline assignment: CDR1 LNHDA and CDR2 SQIVND (reference sequence). This CDR3 spans 15 amino acids. Trimming removed 5 bases at V and 3 bases at J, with 14 bases between. The CDR3 bases are TGTGCCAGTAGTTCCGGCGGCAGAATCAATCAGCCCCAGCATTTT. Protein product: CASSSGGRINQPQHF.

The chain has TRBV3-1 (or the pseudogene TRBV3-2) and TRBJ2-7, with D perhaps TRBD1 (6 bases). This CDR3 has 13 amino acids. Germline CDR1 LGHDT, CDR2 YNNKEL (reference sequence). V was clipped by 8 bases and J by 2 bases, with 13 bases between them. The CDR3 is CASRGRGPYEQYF. The CDR3 bases are TGTGCCAGCCGCGGCAGGGGTCCCTACGAGCAGTACTTC.

This clone showed up just a few times. The V and J genes are TRBV5-5 and TRBJ2-1, with 14 bases lining up with TRBD2. The CDR3 is 17 residues long. Germline V gene sequence: CDR1 SGHKS, CDR2 YYEKEE (reference sequence). V lost 2 bases to trimming and J lost 2 bases; unmatched junction nucleotides: 3. The CDR3 nucleotides read TGTGCCAGCAGCTTACGGACTAGCGGGGGGACCTACAATGAGCAGTTCTTC. Its translation is CASSLRTSGGTYNEQFF. The whole variable domain, filled in from reference TRBV5-5 and TRBJ2-1, reads DAGVTQSPTHLIKTRGQQVTLRCSPISGHKSVSWYQQVLGQGPQFIFQYYEKEERGRGNFPDRFSARQFPNYSSELNVNALLLGDSALYLCASSLRTSGGTYNEQFFGPGTRLTVL.

This chain connects TRBV5-4 to TRBJ2-3; 11 nucleotides match TRBD1. The CDR3 length is 15 residues. The V gene's germline CDR1 is SGHNT and CDR2 YYREEE (reference sequence). Trimming at V came to 4 bases and at J to 4 bases, leaving 5 bases not matched to a gene. The CDR3 sequence is CASSRPGQGADTQYF. As DNA, the CDR3 is TGTGCCAGCAGCCGACCGGGACAGGGGGCAGATACGCAGTATTTT. Complete variable domain (other parts from reference TRBV5-4 and TRBJ2-3): ETGVTQSPTHLIKTRGQQVTLRCSSQSGHNTVSWYQQALGQGPQFIFQYYREEENGRGNFPPRFSGLQFPNYSSELNVNALELDDSALYLCASSRPGQGADTQYFGPGTRLTVL.